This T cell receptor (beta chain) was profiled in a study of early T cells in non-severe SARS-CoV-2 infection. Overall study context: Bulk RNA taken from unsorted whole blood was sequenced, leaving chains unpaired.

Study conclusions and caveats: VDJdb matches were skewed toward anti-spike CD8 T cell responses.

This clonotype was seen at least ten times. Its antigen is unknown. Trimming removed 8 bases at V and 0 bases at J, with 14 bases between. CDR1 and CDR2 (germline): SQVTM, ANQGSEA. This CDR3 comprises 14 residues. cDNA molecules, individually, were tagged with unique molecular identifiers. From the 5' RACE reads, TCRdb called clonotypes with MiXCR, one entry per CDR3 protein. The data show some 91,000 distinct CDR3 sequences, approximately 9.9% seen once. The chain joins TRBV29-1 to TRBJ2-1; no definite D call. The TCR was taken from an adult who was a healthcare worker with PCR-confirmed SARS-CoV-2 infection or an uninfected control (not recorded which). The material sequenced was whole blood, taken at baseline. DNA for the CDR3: TGCAGCTTAGAGGCCGCGAGCTCCTACAATGAGCAGTTCTTC. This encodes CSLEAASSYNEQFF.